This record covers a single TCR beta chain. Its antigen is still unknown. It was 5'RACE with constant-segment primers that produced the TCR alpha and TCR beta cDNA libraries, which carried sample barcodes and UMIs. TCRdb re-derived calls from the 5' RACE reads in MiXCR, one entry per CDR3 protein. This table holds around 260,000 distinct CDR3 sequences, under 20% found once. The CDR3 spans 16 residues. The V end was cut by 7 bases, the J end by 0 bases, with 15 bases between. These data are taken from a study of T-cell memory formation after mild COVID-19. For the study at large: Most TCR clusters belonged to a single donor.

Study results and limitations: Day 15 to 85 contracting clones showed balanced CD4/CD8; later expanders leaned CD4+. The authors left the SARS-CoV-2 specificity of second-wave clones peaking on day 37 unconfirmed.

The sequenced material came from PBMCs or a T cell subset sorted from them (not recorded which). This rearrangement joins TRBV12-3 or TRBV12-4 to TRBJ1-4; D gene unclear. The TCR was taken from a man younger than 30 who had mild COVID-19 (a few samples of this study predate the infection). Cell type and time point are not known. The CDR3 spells CASKKRAGPTNEKLFF. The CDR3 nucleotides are TGTGCCAGCAAAAAAAGGGCGGGCCCAACTAATGAAAAACTGTTTTTT.